This TCR beta chain was identified during a study of blood T cell repertoires in COVID-19. Seattle researchers signed up patients amid active infection and tracked them longitudinally. This CDR3 has 15 residues. Germline V lookup: CDR1 KGHSH, CDR2 LQKENI. The V and J ends lost 2 bases and 3 bases respectively, with 13 bases between them. Sequenced by immunoSEQ multiplex PCR; TCRdb stores in-frame clones only, minus some. The profile shows around 290,000 clones, 86% of them singletons. Sequenced: peripheral blood. The chain links TRBV18 to TRBJ1-1; possible D gene TRBD1, 6 bases. The source of this sequence is a woman between 65 and 79 years old with COVID-19, enrolled during active disease. Written as DNA, the CDR3 is TGTGCCAGCTCACCAATGGCAGGGGCCTACACTGAAGCTTTCTTT. Translated, it gives CASSPMAGAYTEAFF.